What follows is one T cell receptor beta chain and its context. A few counts support this clone. Its specific antigen is unknown. No much larger clone is present one base from it, and per-base qualities are unavailable. The record originates from a study of PD-1 blockade in classical Hodgkin lymphoma (dated by TCRdb to the early 2020s). A note on the overall study: Nivolumab dosing was 3 mg/kg intravenously every 2 weeks, continuing until either disease progression or unacceptable toxicity. The study used TCR beta sequencing and CyTOF to define a peripheral blood immune signature of response to PD-1 blockade in classical Hodgkin lymphoma. On the study overall, not on this receptor specifically: Lower diversity was seen in patients whose nivolumab began less than 1 year after ASCT, and these patients were left out of later analyses so that immune reconstitution would not confound the results. Newly diagnosed patients were reported to have lower baseline TCR diversity than healthy donors, and relapsed/refractory patients were reported to have lower baseline TCR diversity still. Only a single clinical trial cohort was studied, and what caused the repertoire differences, possibly disease activity or prior therapy, remained undefined. A significant rise by C4D1 was seen in CD4+ but not CD8+ TCR diversity (p=0.0027 vs p=0.16), with the rise being most apparent in complete responders (p=0.02). Trial patients with a complete response had baseline diversity similar to that of newly diagnosed patients, while partial responders and progressors had significantly lower diversity.

According to the germline V gene, CDR1 reads LGHNA and CDR2 reads YSLEER. The CDR3 sequence holds 18 residues, the cysteine and phenylalanine included. Solely the CDR3 DNA is kept, with 54 bases framed from the first base. Trimming removed 0 bases from V and 4 bases from J; the gene matches leave 9 bases unexplained. Genomic DNA was isolated using the Qiagen DNeasy kit from unsorted PBMCs as well as from negatively selected CD4+ and CD8+ fractions. TCR beta CDR3 regions were subjected to amplification by immunoSEQ multiplex PCR with primers that anneal to V and J segments. Amplification bias was minimized using a synthetic immune receptor repertoire, and residual bias was removed computationally after sequencing. The source study handled its data this way. Custom Python scripts were used to quantify repertoire diversity as the Shannon entropy index. Unsorted, CD4+ and CD8+ repertoires were analyzed separately, except in combined analyses where CD4+ and CD8+ sequences were merged in silico. Clonal expansion was defined as a frequency increase of at least 2-fold after treatment compared with C1D1, and clones undetected at baseline were assigned a pseudocount of 0.5. Clones with 0 or 1 copy at C1D1 were defined as singleton clones, while clones with 2 or more copies were defined as non-singleton clones. By matching protein sequences in sorted samples from the same patient, clones expanded in unsorted samples were annotated as CD4+, CD8+ or unknown. Wilcoxon tests were applied to paired samples to test diversity changes from C1D1 to C4D1. The table comes from immuneACCESS by way of TCRdb, which keeps in-frame sequences with V and J called. Part of the clones is missing from these tables; in studies checked, under half for an unresolved V gene and the rest for unknown reasons. V and J calls and clone size are as listed in that table; D and trimming were resolved from the DNA. This sample is represented by some 96,000 clones; over 80% of them were singletons. The leading ten clones occupy more than 10% of the sample.

Explained via the paper, the time point label denotes: cycle 1 day 1 (C1D1), immediately before nivolumab initiation. All trial patients had relapsed after autologous stem cell transplantation, with cohorts A, B and C differing in prior brentuximab vedotin exposure. The trial cohort was composed of some 57 patients with relapsed/refractory classical Hodgkin lymphoma, for whom complete response, partial response or progressive disease was recorded as best overall response. In the multi-cohort phase II CheckMate 205 trial, trial patients received single-agent nivolumab. An independent review committee assessed best overall response using the 2007 International Working Group response criteria. Trial PBMCs were collected just before the start of nivolumab (C1D1) and during therapy at cycle 2 day 1 and cycle 4 day 1. Peripheral blood was collected in 8 mL Vacutainer Cell Preparation Tubes, from which PBMCs were isolated by centrifugation and then cryopreserved.

This receptor was taken from a human donor with classical Hodgkin lymphoma. The source material was peripheral blood mononuclear cells (PBMCs), sampled at baseline. The chain employs TRBV4-3 and TRBJ2-1, with 10 bases matching TRBD2. CDR3 protein: CASSQDITSGVLYNEQFF. At the DNA level, the sequence is TGCGCCAGCAGCCAAGATATCACTAGCGGGGTTTTATACAATGAGCAGTTCTTC.